This T cell receptor (beta chain) was sequenced for a study of metastatic and nonmetastatic thyroid tumors. Study background: Repertoires of blood and of tissue (tumor or nodule) from malignant and benign thyroid patients were compared.

Treatment of any kind had been given to no patient before thyroid surgery. The V and J ends lost 8 bases and 5 bases, in that order; junction bases with no gene match: 11. CDR3 size: 15 residues. CDR1 MNHNS and CDR2 SASEGT come from the germline V gene. This clone was recorded a few times. With MiXCR, TCRdb reprocessed the PCR reads. The table shows around 20,000 clones, with 20% to 25% occurring only once. The chain is built from TRBV6-1 and TRBJ1-1; the match to TRBD1 covers 10 bases. Specimen: tumor tissue. The TCR was taken from a female donor with papillary thyroid cancer or a benign thyroid nodule (not recorded which). Some clones in this sample may be carry-over from other donors' samples. The CDR3 nucleotides read TGTGCCAGCGGACGGGGACAGGGGAGGGATACTGAAGCTTTCTTT. Translating gives CASGRGQGRDTEAFF.